Shown below are 17 T cell receptor beta chains from a single sample sequenced in a study of blood T cell repertoires in COVID-19. Sequenced by immunoSEQ multiplex PCR; TCRdb stores in-frame clones only, minus some. Altogether roughly 250,000 clones are present, about 90% being singletons, with the ten largest covering over 2%. The material sequenced was peripheral blood. These receptors were taken from a woman in her forties or fifties with acute or convalescent COVID-19.

Here the CDR3 reads CASSTAIYGYTF. The CDR3 nucleotides read TGTGCCAGCAGTACAGCCATCTATGGCTACACCTTC. The J gene is TRBJ1-2, the V gene TRBV28; D is unresolved. CDR1 and CDR2 from the germline V gene are MDHEN and SYDVKM. V shed 5 bases and J shed 4 bases, with 8 bases lying between them. The CDR3 consists of 12 residues.

V gene TRBV7-2 combines with J gene TRBJ2-1; 7 bases agree with TRBD1. With 5 bases clipped from V and 12 bases from J, the junction kept 16 bases outside the gene matches. The CDR3 has 15 residues. CDR1 and CDR2 (germline): SGHTA, FQGNSA. The CDR3 is CASSASGQPPGAQFF. For the CDR3, the DNA is TGTGCCAGCAGCGCCTCGGGACAGCCTCCCGGGGCGCAGTTCTTC.

V gene TRBV9 combines with J gene TRBJ2-7; 8 bases agree with TRBD1. Trimming at V came to 5 bases and at J to 1 base, leaving 8 bases not matched to a gene. The germline CDR1 and CDR2 sequences are SGDLS and YYNGEE. There are 15 residues in the CDR3. The CDR3 region has the DNA TGTGCCAGCAGTCTCGGACAGGGAGGATCCTACGAGCAGTACTTC. This gives the protein CASSLGQGGSYEQYF.

This chain's CDR3 is CASKKEGFGQPQHF. In DNA form, the CDR3 reads TGTGCCAGTAAGAAGGAGGGGTTCGGTCAGCCCCAGCATTTT. The genes are TRBV19 and TRBJ1-5; a weak D match, TRBD1 (5 bases). Germline V gene sequence: CDR1 LNHDA, CDR2 SQIVND (reference sequence). The germline V and J ends were trimmed by 7 bases and 6 bases, with 16 bases remaining between them. This CDR3 contains 14 residues.

This clone was seen just once. V and J are TRBV28 and TRBJ2-3; D is ambiguous. The germline V gene has CDR1 MDHEN and CDR2 SYDVKM. Trimming removed 6 bases at V and 8 bases at J, with 15 bases between. The CDR3 consists of 13 residues. CDR3 loop: CASSRPLGRTQYF. The CDR3 nucleotides are TGTGCCAGCAGCCGCCCTCTAGGTCGTACGCAGTATTTT.

This clone appeared a single time. This chain joins TRBV27 and TRBJ1-1; D gene uncertain. Trimming took off 5 bases at V and 7 bases at J, with 11 bases between the two ends. The germline V gene has CDR1 MNHEY and CDR2 SMNVEV (reference sequence). The CDR3 is 12 residues long. CDR3 DNA: TGTGCCAGCAGTCCCCCCGGAGGTGAAGCTTTCTTT. Translated, it gives CASSPPGGEAFF.

The chain has TRBV28 and TRBJ1-5, with D perhaps matching TRBD1 (5 bases). CDR3 length equals 17 residues. Trimming removed 4 bases at V and 0 bases at J, with 16 bases between. CDR1 is MDHEN and CDR2 is SYDVKM in the germline V gene. The CDR3 DNA is TGTGCCAGCAGTTATGCCGGGGGTGAGGATAGCAATCAGCCCCAGCATTTT. It specifies CASSYAGGEDSNQPQHF.

This chain joins TRBV29-1 and TRBJ1-1; TRBD1 matches 7 bases. The V gene end was trimmed by 4 bases and the J gene end by 4 bases; junction bases not matched to a gene: 6. CDR1 is SQVTM, CDR2 ANQGSEA, per germline. CDR3 length equals 13 residues. DNA for the CDR3: TGCAGCGTTGGTTCAGGGGGAATCACTGAAGCTTTCTTT. Its translation: CSVGSGGITEAFF.

The rearrangement links TRBV10-3 to TRBJ1-6, with D possibly matching TRBD1 (6 bases). This CDR3 region has 14 residues. Trimming removed 6 bases from V and 7 bases from J, with 13 bases in between. CDR1 is ENHRY, CDR2 SYGVKD, per germline. In nucleotides, the CDR3 is TGTGCCATCAGCCCAGGGGAGGGCAATTCACCCCTCCACTTT. This encodes CAISPGEGNSPLHF.

The chain links TRBV11-2 to TRBJ2-7; perhaps TRBD1 as D (6 bases). The CDR3 has 15 residues. The V gene's germline CDR1 is SGHAT and CDR2 FQNNGV. V was pared by 3 bases and J by 7 bases, with 19 bases between. The DNA for the CDR3 is TGTGCCAGCAGCTTTTCCAACTCAGGGGTCGGGGAGCAGTACTTC. It codes for CASSFSNSGVGEQYF.

The V gene is TRBV7-2, the J gene TRBJ2-2; TRBD1 is a possible D gene (6 bases). Germline V gene sequence: CDR1 SGHTA, CDR2 FQGNSA. V was trimmed by 4 bases and J by 1 base, leaving 13 bases between them. CDR3 length equals 16 residues. In nucleotides, the CDR3 is TGTGCCAGCAGCTCTCGGACAGCAATGAACACCGGGGAGCTGTTTTTT. Its translation is CASSSRTAMNTGELFF. Looking up the rest from reference TRBV7-2 and TRBJ2-2 gives the full variable domain: GAGVSQSPSNKVTEKGKDVELRCDPISGHTALYWYRQSLGQGLEFLIYFQGNSAPDKSGLPSDRFSAERTGGSVSTLTIQRTQQEDSAVYLCASSSRTAMNTGELFFGEGSRLTVL.

This rearrangement joins TRBV6-1 to TRBJ2-1; 7 bases align to TRBD2. The CDR3 loop spans 14 amino acids. V was pared by 3 bases and J by 4 bases, with 3 bases of the junction left unmatched. Per germline, CDR1 MNHNS and CDR2 SASEGT. The CDR3 nucleotides are TGTGCCAGCAGTGATGTGCGGGGGTACAATGAGCAGTTCTTC. Amino acids: CASSDVRGYNEQFF.

The chain has TRBV7-3 and TRBJ2-5, with a possible D match to TRBD2 (5 bases). CDR1 is SGHTA and CDR2 is FQGTGA in the germline V gene. V gave up 5 bases and J gave up 2 bases, with 6 bases separating them. The CDR3 is 12 residues long. In DNA, the CDR3 is TGTGCCAGCAGCCCGGGACAAGAGACCCAGTACTTC. As protein: CASSPGQETQYF. The variable domain in full, completed from reference TRBV7-3 and TRBJ2-5, reads GAGVSQTPSNKVTEKGKYVELRCDPISGHTALYWYRQSLGQGPEFLIYFQGTGAADDSGLPNDRFFAVRPEGSVSTLKIQRTERGDSAVYLCASSPGQETQYFGPGTRLLVL.

J is TRBJ2-1 and V is TRBV9, with D tentatively TRBD1 (6 bases). CDR3 size: 15 residues. Trimming stripped 4 bases from V and 8 bases from J, with 19 bases between. CDR1 and CDR2 from the germline V gene are SGDLS and YYNGEE. The CDR3, as DNA: TGTGCCAGCAGCCCTGGCCGCACAGGGAGCGATGAGCAGTTCTTC. The encoded protein is CASSPGRTGSDEQFF.

In regard to this clone: This sample also contains other DNA sequences that code for the same CDR3. The V gene is TRBV5-1, the J gene TRBJ1-1; 9 bases align to TRBD1. From germline, CDR1 is SGHRS and CDR2 YFSETQ. V was clipped by 2 bases and J by 4 bases; unmatched bases: 6. This CDR3 is built from 15 residues. The CDR3 is CASSLTGGEGTEAFF. The CDR3 nucleotides are TGCGCCAGCAGCTTAACAGGGGGCGAGGGCACTGAAGCTTTCTTT.

This chain joins TRBV18 and TRBJ2-1; 13 nucleotides agree with TRBD2. The CDR3 is 15 residues long. CDR1 and CDR2 from the germline V gene are KGHSH and LQKENI. V lost 6 bases, J lost 8 bases, and 7 bases stayed unmatched. CDR3 sequence: CASSLLAGGPHEQFF. In DNA form, the CDR3 reads TGTGCCAGCTCGCTACTAGCGGGAGGGCCCCATGAGCAGTTCTTC.

The gene calls are TRBV6-5 and TRBJ2-7; TRBD1 agrees at 8 bases. V trimming: 6 bases; J trimming: 1 base; junction bases outside the gene matches: 5. Germline V gives CDR1 MNHEY, CDR2 SVGAGI. CDR3 length: 14 residues. CDR3 bases: TGTGCCAGCAGGAAGGACAGGGCGTCCTACGAGCAGTACTTC. Translating it yields CASRKDRASYEQYF.